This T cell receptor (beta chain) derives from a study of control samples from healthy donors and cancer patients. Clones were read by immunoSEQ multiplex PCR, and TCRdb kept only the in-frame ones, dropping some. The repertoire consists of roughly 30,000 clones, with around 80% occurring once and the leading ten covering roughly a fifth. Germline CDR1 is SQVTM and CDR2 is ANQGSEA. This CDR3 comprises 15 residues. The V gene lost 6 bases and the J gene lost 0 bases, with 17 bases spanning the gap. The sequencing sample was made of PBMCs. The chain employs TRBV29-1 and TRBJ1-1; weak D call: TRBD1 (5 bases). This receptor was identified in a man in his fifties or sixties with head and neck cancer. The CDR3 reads CSVPPGGTLNTEAFF. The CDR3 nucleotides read TGCAGCGTCCCCCCGGGGGGGACCTTGAACACTGAAGCTTTCTTT.